This record looks at one T cell receptor (beta chain) sequence and its context. Antigen unknown. Germline V lookup: CDR1 SGHNT, CDR2 YENEEA. The V gene lost 5 bases and the J gene lost 4 bases, with 14 bases spanning the gap. The CDR3 is made up of 14 amino acids. This specimen comes from a study of T cell responses to AZD1222 COVID-19 vaccine. Only in-frame clones appear in the TCRdb table, and some are missing; sequencing was by immunoSEQ multiplex PCR. The repertoire consists of about 66,000 clones, with 70% to 80% occurring once and the leading ten covering roughly 3.6%. Study-wide points: Unmutated regions of variants are reportedly targeted by nearly half of spike-specific TCRs. Donors were chiefly white British, with a greater number of females, and clonal diversity was perhaps underestimated.

The sequencing here drew on peripheral blood, taken 28 days after the second AZD1222 dose. This TCR was recovered from an adult who received the AZD1222 COVID-19 vaccine. The J gene is TRBJ1-2, the V gene TRBV11-3; tentative D call: TRBD1 (5 bases). Here the CDR3 reads CASSPRGQAYGYTF. The CDR3 nucleotides are TGTGCCAGCAGCCCTAGGGGCCAGGCCTATGGCTACACCTTC.